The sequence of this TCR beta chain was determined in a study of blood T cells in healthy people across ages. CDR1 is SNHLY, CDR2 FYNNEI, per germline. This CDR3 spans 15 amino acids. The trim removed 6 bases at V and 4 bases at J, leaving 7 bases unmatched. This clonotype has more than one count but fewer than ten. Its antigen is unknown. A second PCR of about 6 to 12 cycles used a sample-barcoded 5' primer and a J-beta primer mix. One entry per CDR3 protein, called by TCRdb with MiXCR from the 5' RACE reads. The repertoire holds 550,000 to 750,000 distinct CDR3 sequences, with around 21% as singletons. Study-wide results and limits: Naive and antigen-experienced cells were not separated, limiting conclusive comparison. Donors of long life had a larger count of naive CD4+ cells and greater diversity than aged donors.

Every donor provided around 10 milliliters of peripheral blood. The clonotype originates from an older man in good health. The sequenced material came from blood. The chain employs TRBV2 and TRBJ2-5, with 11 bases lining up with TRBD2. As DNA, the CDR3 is TGTGCCAGCAGCGCAGGGCTAGCGGGAGGAGAGACCCAGTACTTC. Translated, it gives CASSAGLAGGETQYF.